The present TCR beta chain was sequenced within a study of shared clonotypes between healthy human individuals. In the original processing: ImmunoSEQ output lacked quality scores and full-length reads, limiting matched filtering. The table came from immunoSEQ multiplex PCR; TCRdb's copy has only in-frame clones and leaves some out. V, J and clone size are taken as reported in that table, and D and trimming were inferred from the DNA itself. The data hold 950,000 to 1,100,000 clones, with around four fifths observed a single time. CDR1 and CDR2 from the germline V gene are SGHNT and YENEEA. V lost 2 bases to trimming and J lost 8 bases, with 12 bases between them. This CDR3 region has 13 residues. About this clone: Its antigen remains unknown.

Study findings and constraints: Researchers found naive subsets generally carried larger estimated richness than memory subsets. Generation probability values for non-shared clonotypes were lower than those for clonotypes shared by all four donors.

Sequencing was carried out using memory CD4+ T cells sorted from blood. Regarding subset: CD45RA-negative fraction. The TCR comes from a man younger than 35 in good health. The chain carries TRBV11-3 and TRBJ1-2; D is ambiguous. The CDR3 nucleotides read TGTGCCAGCAGCTTATCAGCCGGGGTAGGCTACACCTTC. It codes for CASSLSAGVGYTF.